A single sample gave rise to the 5 T cell receptor beta chains below, sequenced in a study of technical replicates of blood from a few donors (dated by TCRdb to 2016 to 2017). Libraries came from the immunoSEQ multiplex PCR assay. TCRdb took over this immuneACCESS table, retaining in-frame rearrangements with V and J assigned. Such tables are incomplete; in checked studies, under half of the missing clones stem from an unresolved V gene, and the remainder is unexplained. For this sample there are about 80,000 clones; approximately 94% appear just once. 0.35% to 0.45% of the sample goes to the ten largest clones. Specimen: T cells isolated from PBMCs. Receptor source: a human donor in good health.

The count of this clone is one. The chain carries TRBV4-2 and TRBJ1-5, with D perhaps TRBD1 (5 bases). V was cut by 5 bases and J by 5 bases, with 16 bases left in between. Germline V lookup: CDR1 LGHNA, CDR2 YNFKEQ. CDR3 length: 15 amino acids. CDR3 in amino acids: CASSSSGLVHQPQHF. The CDR3 coding sequence is TGTGCCAGCAGCTCGTCAGGGTTGGTCCATCAGCCCCAGCATTTT.

The V call is TRBV7-7, the J call TRBJ2-5; D is possibly TRBD1 (5 bases). V lost 0 bases and J 4 bases, leaving 18 bases between the germline ends. CDR1 SSHAT and CDR2 FNYEAQ come from the germline V gene (reference sequence). This CDR3 has 17 residues. CDR3 region: CASSLAPRGAGPETQYF. DNA for the CDR3: TGTGCCAGCAGCTTAGCCCCTAGGGGCGCAGGTCCAGAGACCCAGTACTTC.

This clone was picked up one time. The chain links TRBV9 to TRBJ1-3; 7 bases are shared with TRBD1. The CDR3 is made up of 14 amino acids. Germline V gene sequence: CDR1 SGDLS, CDR2 YYNGEE. V dropped 4 bases and J dropped 3; count of bases not matched to a gene: 4. The CDR3 is CASSLNRGGNTIYF. The CDR3 coding sequence is TGTGCCAGCAGCCTTAACAGGGGTGGAAACACCATATATTTT.

This rearrangement joins TRBV6-5 to TRBJ1-4; D is uncertain. This CDR3 region has 15 residues. Trimming shortened V by 2 bases and J by 0 bases, and 7 bases separated the two germline ends. Germline CDR1 reads MNHEY; CDR2 reads SVGAGI. CDR3 in DNA: TGTGCCAGCAGTTACGGTCCGGCAACTAATGAAAAACTGTTTTTT. This encodes CASSYGPATNEKLFF.

The J gene is TRBJ2-3, the V gene TRBV7-2; TRBD1 is a possible D gene (7 bases). CDR1 is SGHTA and CDR2 is FQGNSA in the germline V gene. Trimming removed 3 bases from V and 0 bases from J, with 16 bases in between. The CDR3 extends over 17 amino acids. CDR3 amino acids: CASSFLGGTASTDTQYF. The CDR3 DNA reads as TGTGCCAGCAGCTTCCTTGGCGGGACAGCTAGCACAGATACGCAGTATTTT.